This TCR beta chain comes out of a study of PD-L1 blockade in urothelial cancer. Study-level background: Most patients, about 85% of the roughly 30, were males with bladder-origin cancer.

Assay used: immunoSEQ multiplex PCR; TCRdb lists only in-frame clones, some missing. Here the sample spans about 120,000 clones, around 89% being singletons. Time point defined: peripheral blood 6 weeks after treatment start. Germline loops: CDR1 WNHNN, CDR2 SYGVQD (reference sequence). V was cut by 4 bases and J by 5 bases, with 12 bases left in between. The CDR3 spans 13 residues. The TCR was taken from a man in his 60s with urothelial cancer. V gene TRBV10-1 combines with J gene TRBJ2-7; weak D call: TRBD1 (6 bases). This sample comprised PBMCs, obtained around atezolizumab (anti-PD-L1) treatment. The CDR3 sequence is CASSGGHRDEQYF. The CDR3 DNA sequence: TGCGCCAGCAGTGGGGGACATCGGGACGAGCAGTACTTC.